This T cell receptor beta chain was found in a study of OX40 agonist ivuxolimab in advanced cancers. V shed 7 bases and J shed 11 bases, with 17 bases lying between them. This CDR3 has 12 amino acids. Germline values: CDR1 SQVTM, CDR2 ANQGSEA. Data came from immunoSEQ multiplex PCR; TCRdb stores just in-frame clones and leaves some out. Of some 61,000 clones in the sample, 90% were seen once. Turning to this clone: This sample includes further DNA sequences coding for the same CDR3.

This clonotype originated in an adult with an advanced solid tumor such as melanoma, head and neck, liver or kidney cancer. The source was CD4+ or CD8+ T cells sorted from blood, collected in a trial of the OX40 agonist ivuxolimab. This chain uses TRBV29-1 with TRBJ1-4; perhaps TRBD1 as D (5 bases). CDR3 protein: CSGGAPEEKLFF. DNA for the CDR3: TGCAGCGGTGGGGCCCCGGAGGAGAAACTGTTTTTT.